The clone carrying this T cell receptor beta chain was recorded at least ten times. Its specificity is not known. Germline CDR1 reads MDHEN; CDR2 reads SYDVKM. The CDR3 loop spans 15 amino acids. V lost 6 bases to trimming and J lost 3 bases, with 17 bases between them. Per the authors' pipeline: The distant-metastasis classifier for papillary thyroid cancer was built from CDR3 differences across clinicopathological groups. TCRdb reprocessed the PCR reads via MiXCR. TCRdb's processing, not the authors', yielded these V and J calls. Of more than 14,000 clones detected, about 23% appear once; the ten largest clones hold less than 8.5%. The data are from a study of metastatic and nonmetastatic thyroid tumors. Overall study context: The study looked at repertoires side by side in blood and in tumor or nodule tissue from malignant and benign thyroid patients.

Study outcomes and limitations: Significantly higher TCR beta diversity was reportedly seen in malignant thyroid tumors than benign nodules, in blood and tumor.

The entire patient cohort was treatment-naive prior to thyroid surgery. The sample comprised tumor tissue. V and J are TRBV28 and TRBJ2-5; no reliable D call. The source is a female donor with papillary thyroid cancer or a benign thyroid nodule (not recorded which). Some clones in this sample may be carry-over from other donors' samples. The chain's CDR3 is CASSTPHELEETQYF. The CDR3 DNA reads as TGTGCCAGCAGCACCCCCCATGAACTTGAAGAGACCCAGTACTTC.